This T cell receptor (beta chain) was identified during a study of T-cell memory formation after mild COVID-19. MiXCR, run by TCRdb on the 5' RACE reads, gives a single entry per CDR3 protein. The sample shows around 500,000 distinct CDR3 sequences, around a sixth of them seen only once. Study conclusions and caveats: Among clones contracting day 15 to 85, CD4/CD8 was balanced, whereas later expanders leaned CD4+. The authors did not confirm SARS-CoV-2 specificity of second-wave clones peaking day 37. Pre-infection memory showed some responding clones, and this suggested that cross-reactive memory joined.

This clonotype was observed many times. Antigen specificity is unknown. The CDR3 is made up of 13 amino acids. CDR1 and CDR2 from the germline V gene are LNHNV and YYDKDF (reference sequence). Trimming removed 5 bases from V and 4 bases from J, with 9 bases in between. The clonotype originates from an adult woman who had mild COVID-19 (a few samples of this study predate the infection). Cell type and time point are not known. Sequencing used PBMCs or a T cell subset sorted from them (not recorded which). The genes are TRBV15 and TRBJ1-5; no clear D. CDR3 nucleotide sequence: TGTGCCACCAGCGTACGGGCGAATCAGCCCCAGCATTTT. Translating it yields CATSVRANQPQHF.